The rows below give T cell receptor beta chains drawn from one sample of a study of type 1 regulatory T cells. TCRdb used MiXCR to reprocess the reads, holding one entry per CDR3 protein. This repertoire shows about 62,000 distinct CDR3 sequences, 60% to 65% found once; its top ten account for 1.5% to 2%. No antigen has been identified for these receptors. Sequencing input: cultured non-Tr1 T cells, either the whole culture or a sorted T cell fraction (not recorded which). All receptors come from a human donor in good health. Each CDR3 is given with its conserved first and last residue. The D gene is left open where the match is weak. A clone size is listed for some rows: how often the clone was seen (once, few, many), or a class if it is expanded.

abundance	j_gene	d_gene	v_gene	CDR3aa	CDR3nt
once	TRBJ2-7	-	TRBV28	CASTKPSERKYEQYF	TGTGCCAGCACAAAGCCTTCGGAACGAAAATACGAGCAGTACTTC
-	TRBJ2-5	-	TRBV5-1	CASSFAPTAAQYF	TGCGCCAGCAGCTTTGCCCCCACAGCGGCTCAGTACTTC
-	TRBJ1-3	-	TRBV12-3/TRBV12-4	CASGNSDKVGYTIYF	TGTGCCAGCGGGAACTCGGACAAGGTGGGGTACACCATATATTTT
-	TRBJ2-5	-	TRBV7-8	CASSLPWLQETQYF	TGTGCCAGCAGCCTCCCATGGCTCCAAGAGACCCAGTACTTC
few	TRBJ2-7	-	TRBV20-1	CSAQERRGYEQYF	TGCAGTGCACAAGAACGGCGGGGCTACGAGCAGTACTTC
once	TRBJ2-5	TRBD2	TRBV10-2	CASSELGGSKETQYF	TGCGCCAGCAGTGAGTTAGGCGGGAGCAAAGAGACCCAGTACTTC
-	TRBJ2-3	TRBD2	TRBV20-1	CSAREASGSTDTQYF	TGCAGTGCTAGAGAGGCTAGCGGAAGCACAGATACGCAGTATTTT
-	TRBJ1-5	TRBD1	TRBV19	CASSIRGTGGGNQPQHF	TGTGCCAGTAGTATAAGGGGGACAGGGGGCGGCAATCAGCCCCAGCATTTT
-	TRBJ2-6	-	TRBV20-1	CSATIQSSGANVLTF	TGCAGTGCTACGATACAGAGCTCTGGGGCCAACGTCCTGACTTTC
-	TRBJ2-7	-	TRBV7-2	CASSPPRGGTFRAEQYF	TGTGCCAGCAGCCCTCCCAGGGGGGGTACTTTTCGAGCTGAGCAGTACTTC
once	TRBJ2-7	-	TRBV11-2	CASSYYRATLYEQYF	TGTGCCAGCAGCTATTACCGGGCCACCCTTTACGAGCAGTACTTC
-	TRBJ1-2	TRBD1	TRBV5-1	CASSSGQGAAVYTF	TGCGCCAGCAGCTCCGGACAGGGGGCTGCAGTCTACACCTTC
-	TRBJ2-3	TRBD1	TRBV18	CASSPTETGGSTDTQYF	TGTGCCAGCTCACCAACCGAGACAGGGGGTTCTACAGATACGCAGTATTTT
once	TRBJ2-5	-	TRBV5-5	CASSFGPDGETQYF	TGTGCCAGCAGCTTCGGACCGGACGGGGAGACCCAGTACTTC
few	TRBJ2-7	TRBD2	TRBV5-1	CASSIGLAGGPPYEQYF	TGCGCCAGCAGCATCGGACTAGCGGGAGGCCCACCCTACGAGCAGTACTTC